This T cell receptor beta chain derives from a study of cytomegalovirus exposure and HLA in healthy donors. Study results and limitations: It was reportedly the case that the classifier diagnosed cytomegalovirus status with high specificity and sensitivity. According to the study, 150 to 200 TCR beta chains were cytomegalovirus-associated. One later analysis, an examination of the 100 to 150 validation repertoires, found that first-cohort TCR clusters tended to co-occur in them. Most TCR sequences proved rare, with some public TCRs found in many donors.

To note about this clone: Its antigen is not identified.

This table comes from immunoSEQ multiplex PCR, and its TCRdb copy is limited to in-frame clones, with some not included. The sample lists approximately 65,000 clones; 96% were seen once. Looked up from germline, CDR1 is LNHDA and CDR2 is SQIVND (reference sequence). The CDR3 is made up of 14 amino acids. The ends were cut back, 5 bases at V and 5 bases at J, with 12 bases in the middle. Sequenced: PBMCs. The rearrangement uses TRBV19 and TRBJ1-4; D is possibly TRBD1 (6 bases). This sequence originates from a woman aged 18-35 years in good health and CMV-seropositive. This CDR3 reads CASSLDRVNEKLFF. In DNA form, the CDR3 reads TGTGCCAGTAGTTTGGACAGAGTAAATGAAAAACTGTTTTTT.